A selection of T cell receptor beta chains follows, all from one sample in a study of T cell repertoires in cytomegalovirus infection. TCRdb recomputed calls from the reads with MiXCR, one row per CDR3 protein. The sample records some 680,000 distinct CDR3 sequences, 35% to 40% being singletons. The sequenced sample was PBMCs. The source of these receptors is a human donor in good health (CMV status not recorded). Some clones in this sample may be carry-over from other donors' samples. CDR3s include the opening cysteine and the closing phenylalanine or tryptophan. A row's size may be missing; if present it is once, few, many or a size class.

NA | TRBV20-1 | CSAPVRGVNEKLFF
NA | TRBV10-3 | CAISGTRAEQYF
NA | TRBV5-8 | CASSSPRTGKFEAFF
NA | TRBV12-3/TRBV12-4 | CASSPMKNQPQHF
few | TRBV12-3/TRBV12-4 | CASSSTGSLGGEQYF
many | TRBV7-8 | CASSPGGGPSTQYF
few | TRBV7-6 | CASSLRGITNTGELFF
NA | TRBV24-1 | CATSDSQGATDTQYF
NA | TRBV30 | CAWRGLTNTEAFF
NA | TRBV11-1 | CASSFEDTYEQYF
NA | TRBV27 | CASSSQTGGHTEAFF